The 19 T cell receptor beta chains below were found in one sample sequenced in a study of T cells in women clearing cervical HPV infection. Profiling relied on immunoSEQ multiplex PCR, and the TCRdb table lists in-frame clones only, not all of them. In total, the table holds 25,000 to 35,000 clones. Material for sequencing was blood buffy coat. These receptors were obtained from a woman between 18 and 75 years old with a cervical HPV16 infection that either progressed to CIN3+ or cleared (not recorded which).

As concerns this clone: The read comes to an end 3 residues before the CDR3 does, leaving the germline J gene to fill in the end. This sequence joins TRBV10-2 and TRBJ2-2; D remains unclear. Germline V gene data show CDR1 as WSHSY and CDR2 as SAAADI. The CDR3 spans 17 residues. CDR3 region: CASSETLFLATNEKLFF. The sequenced CDR3 bases are TGCGCCAGCAGTGAGACCCTCTTTCTTGCAACTAATGAAAAG.

Remarks on this clone: The read comes to an end 3 residues before the CDR3 does, leaving the germline J gene to fill in the end. V gene TRBV29-1 combines with J gene TRBJ2-1; 9 positions agree with TRBD1. The V gene end was trimmed by 6 bases and the J gene end by 4 bases; junction bases not matched to a gene: 4. This CDR3 contains 13 residues. CDR1 and CDR2 from the germline V gene are SQVTM and ANQGSEA. Incomplete CDR3 DNA: TGCAGCGTCCGGGACAGGGAATACAATGAG. Residues: CSVRDREYNE. The whole CDR3 is CSVRDREYNEQFF.

Notes on this clone: The read terminates 3 residues ahead of where the CDR3 ends, so the germline J gene completes it. The chain couples TRBV18 to TRBJ2-3; 9 positions match TRBD1. Germline CDR1 and CDR2: KGHSH and LQKENI. The CDR3 contains 16 residues. J gave up 2 bases and V 3 bases, and 6 bases lay outside the gene matches. The DNA read from the CDR3 is TGTGCCAGCTCACCGGTCGGGACAGGGTACACAGATACG. This sequence encodes CASSPVGTGYTDT. The CDR3, in full, reads CASSPVGTGYTDTQYF.

Points on this clone: The read ends 3 residues early relative to the CDR3; the germline J gene fills the gap. The gene calls are TRBV18 and TRBJ1-1, with TRBD1 matching over 7 bases. The CDR3 runs 14 residues. The V and J ends lost 8 bases and 0 bases, in that order; junction bases with no gene match: 6. The V gene's germline CDR1 is KGHSH and CDR2 LQKENI. Partial CDR3 DNA: TGTGCCAGCGCCCGGGACAGAATGAACACTGAA. Its translation is CASARDRMNTE. The complete CDR3 reads CASARDRMNTEAFF.

As regards this clone: The read ends 3 residues early relative to the CDR3; the germline J gene fills the gap. The chain employs TRBV5-1 and TRBJ1-2; D is ambiguous. V was clipped by 4 bases and J by 5 bases, with 15 bases between them. The germline gives CDR1 SGHRS, CDR2 YFSETQ. The CDR3 totals 14 residues. The covered CDR3 bases are TGCGCCAGCAGCACCCAGGACGGCGGGTATGGC. This encodes CASSTQDGGYG. The whole CDR3 sequence reads CASSTQDGGYGYTF. The variable domain in full, with the rest retrieved from reference TRBV5-1 and TRBJ1-2, is KAGVTQTPRYLIKTRGQQVTLSCSPISGHRSVSWYQQTPGQGLQFLFEYFSETQRNKGNFPGRFSGRQFSNSRSEMNVSTLELGDSALYLCASSTQDGGYGYTFGSGTRLTVV.

Regarding this clone: With the read ending 3 residues before the CDR3 end, the germline J gene is used to fill in that end. The rearrangement links TRBV6-1 to TRBJ2-3; D uncertain. The CDR3 has 14 residues. The V gene's germline CDR1 is MNHNS and CDR2 SASEGT. V dropped 2 bases and J dropped 5 bases, with 11 bases sitting between them. The CDR3 sequence is CASSEIIVIDTQYF. The DNA read from the CDR3 is TGTGCCAGCAGTGAAATAATAGTTATAGATACG.

As for this clone: The CDR3 extends 3 residues past the end of the read, so its final part is completed from the germline J gene. This chain uses TRBV19 with TRBJ1-2; D is perhaps TRBD1 (5 bases). The CDR3 spans 16 residues. CDR1 LNHDA and CDR2 SQIVND come from the germline V gene (reference sequence). Trimming left V 7 bases short and J 2 bases short, with 20 bases between. This CDR3 reads CASTLTPWTPNYGYTF. The CDR3 bases that were read are TGTGCCAGTACCTTAACCCCTTGGACACCCAACTATGGC. The variable domain in full, with the rest retrieved from reference TRBV19 and TRBJ1-2, is DGGITQSPKYLFRKEGQNVTLSCEQNLNHDAMYWYRQDPGQGLRLIYYSQIVNDFQKGDIAEGYSVSREKKESFPLTVTSAQKNPTAFYLCASTLTPWTPNYGYTFGSGTRLTVV.

On this clone: The junction departs from the called germline gene at one end, perhaps through a read error. Coverage ceases 3 residues before the CDR3 finishes, and the germline J gene fills in the end. The sample has other DNA sequences that encode this CDR3 too. The chain has TRBV18 and TRBJ1-3; 7 bases line up with TRBD1. The germline V gene encodes CDR1 KGHSH and CDR2 LQKENI. The CDR3 has 16 residues. CDR3 DNA, as far as it was read: TGTGCCAGCTCCCTACAACAGGGGAGCTCTGGAAACACA. Translated: CASSLQQGSSGNT. The whole CDR3 protein reads CASSLQQGSSGNTIYF.

In the case of this clone: The read ends 3 residues shy of where the CDR3 ends; the end is completed using the germline J gene. This chain joins TRBV2 and TRBJ1-5; D is perhaps TRBD1 (5 bases). Per germline, CDR1 SNHLY and CDR2 FYNNEI. Trimming took off 6 bases at V and 0 bases at J, with 12 bases between the two ends. The CDR3 has 15 amino acids. CDR3 sequence reads: CASSSGQYSNQPQHF. The sequenced CDR3 bases are TGTGCCAGCAGCTCAGGGCAATATAGCAATCAGCCC.

Remarks on this clone: From the germline J gene comes the end of the CDR3, since the read stops 3 residues before it. J is TRBJ2-1 and V is TRBV10-3, with 16 bases aligning to TRBD2. The CDR3 has 18 residues. V gave up 2 bases and J gave up 1 base; unmatched junction bases: 2. The germline gives CDR1 ENHRY, CDR2 SYGVKD. CDR3 loop: CAISEGTSGRGSYNEQFF. CDR3 bases read: TGTGCCATCAGTGAGGGGACTAGCGGGAGGGGTTCCTACAATGAG.

A word on this clone: The read falls 3 residues short of the CDR3 end, and the missing part is taken from the germline J gene. The chain employs TRBV20-1 and TRBJ1-1; a weak D match, TRBD1 (5 bases). Germline CDR1 and CDR2: DFQATT and SNEGSKA (reference sequence). V shed 5 bases and J shed 4 bases, with 14 bases lying between them. The CDR3 is made up of 13 amino acids. The DNA read from the CDR3 is TGCAGTGCTCCTTCGGGGGTCACCACTGAA. The encoded protein is CSAPSGVTTE. The complete CDR3 sequence is CSAPSGVTTEAFF.

Worth noting for this clone: The read gets to within 3 residues of the CDR3 end, and the germline J gene fills in the rest. This chain links TRBV5-4 with TRBJ2-3, with 8 bases fitting TRBD2. CDR1 and CDR2 (germline): SGHNT, YYREEE (reference sequence). This CDR3 comprises 16 residues. Incomplete CDR3 DNA: TGTGCCAGCAGCCTGGGGGGACTAGTTATTAGGGAGACG. Its translation is CASSLGGLVIRET. The full-length CDR3 reads as CASSLGGLVIRETQYF.

As concerns this clone: The read ends 3 residues early relative to the CDR3; the germline J gene fills the gap. This sequence joins TRBV2 and TRBJ1-5; 7 bases map to TRBD1. The CDR3 runs 16 residues. The germline V gene has CDR1 SNHLY and CDR2 FYNNEI. The V gene end was trimmed by 0 bases and the J gene end by 5 bases; junction bases not matched to a gene: 7. Here the CDR3 reads CASSEAWYRGDQPQHF. The covered CDR3 bases are TGTGCCAGCAGTGAAGCATGGTACAGGGGTGATCAGCCC.

With respect to this clone: The CDR3 end lies 3 residues beyond the end of the read and is filled in from the germline J gene. The chain carries TRBV14 and TRBJ2-2; 14 bases map to TRBD2. CDR3 size: 19 residues. CDR1 SGHDN and CDR2 FVKESK come from the germline V gene. J gave up 2 bases and V 4 bases, and 9 bases lay outside the gene matches. Incomplete CDR3 DNA: TGTGCCAGCAGCCTGATCCTTGGACTAGCGGGAGGTAACACCGGGGAG. Translated, it gives CASSLILGLAGGNTGE. The complete CDR3 sequence is CASSLILGLAGGNTGELFF.

Points on this clone: Read data end 3 residues before the CDR3 end; the end is taken from the germline J gene. The chain joins TRBV18 to TRBJ1-1; tentative D call: TRBD1 (5 bases). The CDR3 is made up of 15 amino acids. The V gene's germline CDR1 is KGHSH and CDR2 LQKENI. CDR3 loop: CASSPPNVGRGEAFF. CDR3 DNA (partial): TGTGCCAGCTCACCACCCAACGTGGGTAGGGGAGAA.

Worth noting for this clone: The read terminates 3 residues before the CDR3 end, so the remaining end is supplied by the germline J gene. The chain recombines TRBV7-2 with TRBJ2-3; D might be TRBD2 (5 bases). This CDR3 has 14 amino acids. The germline V gene encodes CDR1 SGHTA and CDR2 FQGNSA. The sequenced CDR3 bases are TGTGCCAGCAGCTTGAGGGTGGCGCAAGAGACG. It yields the protein CASSLRVAQET. The complete CDR3 sequence is CASSLRVAQETQYF.

Concerning this clone: The CDR3 end is not reached by the read, which stops 3 residues before it; the germline J gene fills it in. This chain links TRBV10-2 with TRBJ2-2, with D hard to call. V lost 0 bases to trimming and J lost 2 bases, with 7 bases between them. Germline CDR1 and CDR2: WSHSY and SAAADI. This CDR3 is built from 15 residues. The CDR3 loop reads CASSESRLNTGELFF. The DNA read from the CDR3 is TGCGCCAGCAGTGAGTCGAGGCTTAACACCGGGGAG.

Regarding this clone: The CDR3 end lies 3 residues beyond the end of the read and is filled in from the germline J gene. The J gene is TRBJ2-7, the V gene TRBV10-3; 7 positions match TRBD1. This CDR3 spans 14 amino acids. Germline V CDR1 and CDR2: ENHRY, SYGVKD. Trimming took 7 bases from V and 0 from J; bases not matched to a gene: 6. CDR3 sequence: CAITEDRPSYEQYF. The sequenced CDR3 bases are TGTGCCATCACCGAGGACAGGCCCTCCTACGAG.

A note on this clone: The CDR3 end lies 3 residues beyond the end of the read and is filled in from the germline J gene. The chain joins TRBV5-5 to TRBJ1-6; TRBD1 is a possible D gene (6 bases). The length of the CDR3 is 12 residues. Germline V gene data show CDR1 as SGHKS and CDR2 as YYEKEE (reference sequence). Trimming left V 10 bases short and J 7 bases short, with 12 bases between. The CDR3 sequence: CASEGGNSPLHF. CDR3 DNA (partial): TGTGCCTCGGAGGGGGGGAATTCACCC. Full variable domain (outside the CDR3, taken from reference TRBV5-5 and TRBJ1-6): DAGVTQSPTHLIKTRGQQVTLRCSPISGHKSVSWYQQVLGQGPQFIFQYYEKEERGRGNFPDRFSARQFPNYSSELNVNALLLGDSALYLCASEGGNSPLHFGNGTRLTVT.